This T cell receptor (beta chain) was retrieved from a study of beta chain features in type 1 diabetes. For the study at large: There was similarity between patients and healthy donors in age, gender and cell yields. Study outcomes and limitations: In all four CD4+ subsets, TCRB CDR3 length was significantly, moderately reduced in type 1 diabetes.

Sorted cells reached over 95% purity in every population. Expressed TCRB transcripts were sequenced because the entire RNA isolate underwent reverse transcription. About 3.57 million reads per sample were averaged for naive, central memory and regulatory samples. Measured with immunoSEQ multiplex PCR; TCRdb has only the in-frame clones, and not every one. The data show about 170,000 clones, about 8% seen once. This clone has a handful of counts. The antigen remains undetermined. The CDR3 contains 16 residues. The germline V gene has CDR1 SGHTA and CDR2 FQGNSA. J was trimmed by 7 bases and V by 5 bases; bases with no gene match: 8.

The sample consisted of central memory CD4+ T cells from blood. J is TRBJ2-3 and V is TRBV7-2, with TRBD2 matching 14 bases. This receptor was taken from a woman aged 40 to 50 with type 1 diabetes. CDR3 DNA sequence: TGTGCCAGCAGCGCCCGGACTAGCGGGAGGACTTATACGCAGTATTTT. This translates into CASSARTSGRTYTQYF.